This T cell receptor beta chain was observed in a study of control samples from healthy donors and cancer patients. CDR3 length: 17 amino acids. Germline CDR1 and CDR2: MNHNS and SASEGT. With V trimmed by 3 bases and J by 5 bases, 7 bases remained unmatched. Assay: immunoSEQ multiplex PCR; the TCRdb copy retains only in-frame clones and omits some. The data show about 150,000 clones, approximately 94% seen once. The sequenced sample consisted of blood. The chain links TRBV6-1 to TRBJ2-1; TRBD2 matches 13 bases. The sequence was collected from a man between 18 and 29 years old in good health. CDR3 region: CASSESTGTSGNNEQFF. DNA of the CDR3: TGTGCCAGCAGTGAGAGTACCGGGACTAGCGGGAACAATGAGCAGTTCTTC.